The present TCR beta chain was sequenced within a study of shared clonotypes between healthy human individuals (dated by TCRdb to 2020 to 2022). Regarding the complete study: A couple of women and a few men aged 18 to 49 years were included in the cohort. The study deeply sequenced blood TCR repertoires of five healthy adults to estimate repertoire size and the extent of clonotype sharing between individuals. To increase sequencing depth and limit assay-specific biases, different laboratories used diverse techniques to prepare libraries and sequence TCR repertoires. Each donor's leukapheresis produced roughly between roughly 0.9 and 9 billion PBMCs. Per donor, three plates each were used for CD4 naive and CD4 memory, two for CD8 naive, and one for CD8 memory. Paper-wide results and their limitations: Naive subsets generally had larger estimated clonotype richness than memory subsets. Incomplete sequencing was indicated by rarefaction of sorted-subset datasets, despite the large sequencing depth. Pairwise subsampling indicated that sequencing depth was expected to affect the degree of clonotype sharing among donors. Compared with non-shared clonotypes, the clonotypes found in all four sorted-subset donors had higher generation probabilities. Because the study included a small number of donors, the genetic and exposure-history diversity represented was limited. Sharing across a few donors was observed for roughly 5.4% of naive CD4, about 3.2% of naive CD8, about 2.3% of memory CD4, and around 0.4% of memory CD8 clonotypes. Sampling was restricted to blood, and TCR repertoires in tissue are likely to differ from TCR repertoires in blood.

Using the deep immunoSEQ assay, TCR CDR3 regions were amplified from genomic DNA by multiplex PCR. For each cell subset, the extracted genomic DNA was distributed evenly across all wells of several immunoSEQ 96-well plates, and each plate served as one replicate. For sorted subsets, each replicate PCR was loaded with 200 ng genomic DNA, equivalent to roughly 30,000 T cell genomes. Purified libraries were quantified with a Qubit 3.0 fluorometer, sized on a Bioanalyzer 2100, and re-quantified with the KAPA Library Quantification kit. Each immunoSEQ 96-well plate was sequenced on its own single-read 150-cycle Illumina NextSeq 550 flow cell. The original methods were these. The immunoSEQ output contained only junctional sequences without quality scores, so filtering could not match that applied to full-length reads. To assign V/J genes and CDR3, sequences were annotated against IMGT germline references using PyIR, a Python wrapper for IgBLAST v1.9. Reads with weak V/J assignments (E-value above 1e-6), missing CDR3, stop codons, out-of-frame junctions, or ambiguous translated residues were removed. V3J clonotypes were defined as sequences sharing the same inferred V gene, J gene, and CDR3 amino acid sequence. The percentage overlap between two repertoires was calculated by dividing the number of shared unique clonotypes by the size of the smaller repertoire. RTK rarefaction, the Chao1 estimator, and Recon v2.1 estimates of unobserved clonotypes were used to assess repertoire richness. OLGA was used to compute generation probabilities for all TCRbeta clonotypes that the gDNA method yielded from a handful of donors. TCRdb's version of the immuneACCESS table is confined to in-frame rearrangements and falls short of the full clone set. An unresolved V gene accounts for under half of the shortfall where checked; the remainder is of unknown origin. V and J calls and clone size are those listed in that table; D and trimming were worked out from the DNA. This sample has roughly 2.2 million clones in its table, and around 90% of those were observed once. About 0.41% of the sample lies in the top ten.

Comments on this clone: Its specific antigen is unknown. No quality values exist for individual bases; no much larger clone is one base distant. This sample includes further DNA sequences coding for the same CDR3.

V loses 6 bases of germline sequence and J loses 4 bases, and the interval between the two ends is 4 bases. For CDR1 and CDR2, the germline V gene (reference sequence) lists MNHEY and SMNVEV. The CDR3 numbers 11 residues from cysteine through phenylalanine. The DNA shown is the 33-base CDR3, in frame from base 1. Healthy HIV-negative adults with no recently reported acute infections or vaccinations were included as donors. Only Caucasian adults living in Nashville, Tennessee, USA were represented among the donors. CD4+ T cells were enriched by magnetic negative selection; naive cells were then positively selected on CD45RA, and the negative fraction formed the memory subset. After blood collection by leukapheresis, PBMCs were isolated using Ficoll-Histopaque density gradient centrifugation and then cryopreserved in the vapor phase of liquid nitrogen. Analytical flow cytometry was used to check the purity and quantity of each magnetically sorted T cell population. Genomic DNA was isolated from each sorted fraction and quantified by UV absorbance on a Nanodrop 2000c.

This clonotype was obtained from a man in his late teens or twenties in good health. Some clones in this sample may be carry-over from other donors' samples. The chain is encoded by TRBV27 joined to TRBJ2-1, with no reliable assignment of the D segment. Sequenced sample: naive CD4+ T cells from PBMCs. The sample's cell subset or site, from its label and the paper: CD45RA+ positively selected. Here the CDR3 is given as CASSRYNEQFF. The nucleotides are TGTGCCAGCAGCCGATACAATGAGCAGTTCTTC.